The subject of this entry is one T cell receptor beta chain. Its target is unknown. The data derive from a study of shared clonotypes between healthy human individuals. Sequencing was performed with immunoSEQ multiplex PCR; in TCRdb, only in-frame clones are kept and a portion is missing. The sample records about 1.5 million clones, approximately 98% being singletons. Overall study findings and caveats: The naive CD4 repertoires of several donors were compared, and around 5.1% of clonotypes were shared.

CDR3 length: 15 residues. The junction had 11 bases not matched to a gene; V was cut back by 7 bases and J by 5 bases. CDR1 and CDR2 from the germline V gene are MNHEY and SVGAGI. The rearrangement uses TRBV6-5 and TRBJ2-5; TRBD1 aligns across 9 bases. The sample taken for sequencing was naive CD4+ T cells sorted from blood. This sample's subset: CD45RA+ positively selected. The receptor comes from a young man in good health. In DNA, the CDR3 is TGTGCCAGCAACGATGGGGACAGGGCCCGGGAGACCCAGTACTTC. The encoded protein is CASNDGDRARETQYF.